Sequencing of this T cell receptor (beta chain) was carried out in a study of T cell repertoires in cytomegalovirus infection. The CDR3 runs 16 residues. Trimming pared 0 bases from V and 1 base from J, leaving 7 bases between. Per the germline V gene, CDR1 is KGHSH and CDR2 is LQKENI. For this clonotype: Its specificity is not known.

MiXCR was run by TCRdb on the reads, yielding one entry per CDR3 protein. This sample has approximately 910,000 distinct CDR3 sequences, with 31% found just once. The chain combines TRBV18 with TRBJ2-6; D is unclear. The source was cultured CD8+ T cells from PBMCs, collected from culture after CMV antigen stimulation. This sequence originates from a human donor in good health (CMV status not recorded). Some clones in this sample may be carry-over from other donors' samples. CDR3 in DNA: TGTGCCAGCTCACCACCGGTGGGGTCTGGGGCCAACGTCCTGACTTTC. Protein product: CASSPPVGSGANVLTF. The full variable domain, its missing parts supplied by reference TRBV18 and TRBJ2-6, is NAGVMQNPRHLVRRRGQEARLRCSPMKGHSHVYWYRQLPEEGLKFMVYLQKENIIDESGMPKERFSAEFPKEGPSILRIQQVVRGDSAAYFCASSPPVGSGANVLTFGAGSRLTVL.